Below, 30 T cell receptor beta chains from the same sample are listed, as sequenced in a study of blood T cells in healthy people across ages. The use of a sample-barcoded 5' primer and a J-beta primer mix characterized a second PCR of about 6 to 12 cycles. TCRdb itself ran the 5' RACE reads through MiXCR, one entry per CDR3 protein. The sample carries around 1,900,000 distinct CDR3 sequences, about 39% recorded once. Sequences were obtained from blood. Every receptor here comes from a human donor in good health.

The V gene is TRBV11-2, the J gene TRBJ2-1; 7 bases agree with TRBD1. CDR1 is SGHAT and CDR2 is FQNNGV in the germline V gene. The CDR3 spans 15 residues. V dropped 4 bases and J dropped 2; count of bases not matched to a gene: 5. Here the CDR3 reads CASSWAGGAYNEQFF. Here the CDR3 DNA reads TGTGCCAGCAGCTGGGCAGGGGGTGCCTACAATGAGCAGTTCTTC.

The genes are TRBV7-2 and TRBJ2-7; D not resolved. The V gene's germline CDR1 is SGHTA and CDR2 FQGNSA. The CDR3 extends over 13 amino acids. Trimming left V 5 bases short and J 3 bases short, with 11 bases between. The CDR3 nucleotides are TGTGCCAGCAGCGCCGGACGGTACTACGAGCAGTACTTC. Its translation: CASSAGRYYEQYF.

Concerning this clonotype: The junction does not match germline at one end; this may be a read error. CDR3 DNA sequence: TGTGCCAACAGTCCGCCGGGGACAGGGGGCCCCAATGAGCAGTTCTTC. It is translated as CANSPPGTGGPNEQFF. The J gene is TRBJ2-1, the V gene TRBV28; TRBD1 matches 12 bases. Germline V gene data show CDR1 as MDHEN and CDR2 as SYDVKM. The CDR3 is 16 amino acids.

The chain is built from TRBV4-2 and TRBJ1-5; no definite D call. Germline V gene data show CDR1 as LGHNA and CDR2 as YNFKEQ. The V and J ends lost 4 bases and 3 bases respectively, with 19 bases between them. The CDR3 contains 17 residues. The chain's CDR3 is CASSPQGLGTNNQPQHF. CDR3 DNA: TGTGCCAGCAGCCCCCAAGGATTGGGCACTAACAATCAGCCCCAGCATTTT.

V gene TRBV20-1 combines with J gene TRBJ1-1; possible D gene TRBD1, 6 bases. The ends were cut back, 0 bases at V and 5 bases at J, with 10 bases in the middle. Germline CDR1 reads DFQATT; CDR2 reads SNEGSKA (reference sequence). The CDR3 is 13 amino acids. The CDR3 sequence: CSARDSRGTEAFF. CDR3 in DNA: TGCAGTGCTAGAGACTCAAGGGGGACTGAAGCTTTCTTT.

This rearrangement joins TRBV4-3 to TRBJ2-2; no clear D. The CDR3 consists of 15 residues. Germline V gene data show CDR1 as LGHNA and CDR2 as YSLEER. V shed 4 bases and J shed 0 bases, with 9 bases lying between them. The CDR3: CASSPILSNTGELFF. The CDR3 DNA reads as TGCGCCAGCAGCCCGATCCTGTCGAACACCGGGGAGCTGTTTTTT.

This clonotype was counted a few times. V is TRBV20-1 and J is TRBJ1-2; D unclear. Trimming left V 4 bases short and J 4 bases short, with 22 bases between. Germline-derived CDR1 and CDR2 are DFQATT and SNEGSKA (reference sequence). The CDR3 runs to 16 residues. The CDR3 loop is CSATHRGLSGPYGYTF. CDR3 DNA: TGCAGTGCTACCCATAGAGGACTCTCAGGCCCCTATGGCTACACCTTC.

This clonotype was observed a handful of times. An end of the junction differs from the germline gene, which may be a read error. The V call is TRBV29-1, the J call TRBJ2-1; D gene uncertain. The CDR3 is 13 residues long. CDR1 and CDR2 (germline): SQVTM, ANQGSEA. The CDR3 region is CSGNPVSCNEQFF. The CDR3 region has the DNA TGCAGCGGAAATCCTGTCTCCTGCAATGAGCAGTTCTTC.

The rearrangement joins TRBV6-1 to TRBJ2-4, with TRBD1 identical over 9 bases. V shed 7 bases and J 5 bases; nucleotides not matched to a gene: 6. The germline V gene has CDR1 MNHNS and CDR2 SASEGT. The CDR3 is 14 amino acids. The CDR3 nucleotides read TGTGCCAGCAAAAGGAGACAGGGGGAAAACATTCAGTACTTC. Translated: CASKRRQGENIQYF.

Only a few counts were recorded for this clonotype. V gene TRBV28 combines with J gene TRBJ2-5, with D possibly matching TRBD2 (6 bases). The tail of the sequence fits TRBJ2-7 better, so the J call may be wrong. The CDR3 spans 12 residues. CDR1 and CDR2 (germline): MDHEN, SYDVKM. This CDR3 reads CASCGEAYEQYF. The CDR3 DNA reads TGTGCCAGCTGCGGGGAGGCCTACGAGCAGTACTTC.

This rearrangement joins TRBV25-1 to TRBJ1-1; TRBD1 matches at 7 bases. There are 19 residues in the CDR3. J lost 1 base, V lost 2 bases, and 16 bases had no gene match. Germline assignment: CDR1 MGHDK and CDR2 SYGVNS. The CDR3 sequence: CASSEPGNRDSEGNTEAFF. CDR3 nucleotide sequence: TGTGCCAGCAGTGAACCGGGAAATCGGGACAGTGAGGGGAACACTGAAGCTTTCTTT.

The gene calls are TRBV28 and TRBJ2-5; 9 bases line up with TRBD2. The CDR3 is 13 amino acids. The V gene's germline CDR1 is MDHEN and CDR2 SYDVKM. Losses at the gene ends were 9 bases for V and 1 base for J; bases not matched to a gene: 3. DNA for the CDR3: TGTGCCAGTTTGACTAGCGGCCAAGAGACCCAGTACTTC. As protein: CASLTSGQETQYF.

This chain uses TRBV4-2 with TRBJ1-5, with a weak D call TRBD1 (6 bases). Deletions cut 4 bases from V and 3 bases from J, with 10 bases between. Germline V gene data show CDR1 as LGHNA and CDR2 as YNFKEQ. The length of the CDR3 is 14 residues. In DNA form, the CDR3 reads TGTGCCAGCAGCCGGGACATTTACAATCAGCCCCAGCATTTT. The encoded protein is CASSRDIYNQPQHF.

This clonotype was seen a handful of times. The V call is TRBV12-3 or TRBV12-4, the J call TRBJ1-3, with a tentative D call TRBD1 (5 bases). The length of the CDR3 is 14 residues. V lost 6 bases and J 2 bases, leaving 11 bases between the germline ends. The CDR3, as DNA: TGTGCCAGCAGCCGGGGGGTGGCTGGAAACACCATATATTTT. This translates into CASSRGVAGNTIYF.

This clonotype was observed a few times. This chain connects TRBV7-2 to TRBJ1-2; D is perhaps TRBD1 (6 bases). CDR1 is SGHTA, CDR2 FQGNSA, per germline. Trimming stripped 5 bases from V and 7 bases from J, with 14 bases between. The CDR3 is 13 amino acids. Written as DNA, the CDR3 is TGTGCCAGCAGCGGACAGAGGCTAGGTGGCTACACCTTC. Protein product: CASSGQRLGGYTF.

This clonotype appeared a few times. V usage is TRBV7-2 and J usage is TRBJ2-2, with D possibly matching TRBD2 (5 bases). V lost 7 bases, J lost 1 base, and 10 bases lay in between. Germline V gene lookup returns CDR1 SGHTA and CDR2 FQGNSA. The CDR3 contains 14 residues. The CDR3 protein is CASNRDLNTGELFF. The CDR3 nucleotides read TGTGCCAGCAACCGGGATTTGAACACCGGGGAGCTGTTTTTT.

In this sample, this clonotype turned up a few times. The rearrangement uses TRBV28 and TRBJ2-5; weak D call: TRBD1 (5 bases). Germline CDR1 and CDR2: MDHEN and SYDVKM. The CDR3 runs 14 residues. The germline V and J ends were trimmed by 7 bases and 0 bases, with 12 bases remaining between them. CDR3 region: CASTGGADQETQYF. CDR3 nucleotide sequence: TGTGCCAGCACAGGTGGGGCGGACCAAGAGACCCAGTACTTC.

The V gene is TRBV6-5, the J gene TRBJ1-5; 7 bases are a match to TRBD1. The J segment lost 0 bases and the V segment lost 2 bases, leaving 13 bases of the junction unmatched. CDR3 size: 19 residues. CDR1 is MNHEY and CDR2 is SVGAGI in the germline V gene. CDR3 sequence reads: CASSYEGTEALYSNQPQHF. The CDR3 coding sequence is TGTGCCAGCAGTTACGAAGGGACAGAAGCCTTATATAGCAATCAGCCCCAGCATTTT.

The CDR3 loop is CASSYPREVIINEQFF. DNA for the CDR3: TGTGCCAGCAGTTACCCCCGGGAGGTAATCATCAATGAGCAGTTCTTC. The chain carries TRBV12-3 or TRBV12-4 and TRBJ2-1; TRBD2 matches 7 bases. V trimming: 4 bases; J trimming: 6 bases; junction bases outside the gene matches: 12. The CDR3 length is 16 residues.

The rearrangement joins TRBV7-3 to TRBJ2-7; 9 nucleotides line up with TRBD1. This CDR3 comprises 15 residues. The germline gives CDR1 SGHTA, CDR2 FQGTGA. Losses at the gene ends were 3 bases for V and 3 bases for J; bases not matched to a gene: 6. CDR3 DNA sequence: TGTGCCAGCAGCTTTACAGGGGGCGGCTACTACGAGCAGTACTTC. Amino acids: CASSFTGGGYYEQYF.

V gene TRBV6-1 combines with J gene TRBJ1-2; D ambiguous. Trimming took off 1 base at V and 4 bases at J, with 13 bases between the two ends. The CDR3 spans 15 residues. Germline V gene data show CDR1 as MNHNS and CDR2 as SASEGT. The CDR3 DNA reads as TGTGCCAGCAGTGAAGGGACGTCGAGTGGCTATGGCTACACCTTC. Protein: CASSEGTSSGYGYTF.

The chain carries TRBV4-1 and TRBJ2-7; D tentatively reads TRBD1 or TRBD2 (6 bases each). V dropped 1 base and J dropped 5 bases, with 15 bases sitting between them. The CDR3 spans 15 residues. The germline gives CDR1 MGHRA, CDR2 YSYEKL. The CDR3 region is CASSQGVLGGHEQYF. The CDR3 DNA follows: TGCGCCAGCAGCCAAGGAGTGCTCGGGGGCCACGAGCAGTACTTC.

This clonotype showed up just a few times. The rearrangement uses TRBV11-2 and TRBJ1-2; 8 bases align to TRBD1. Germline values: CDR1 SGHAT, CDR2 FQNNGV. After removal of 5 bases from V and 3 bases from J, the junction contained 8 bases not matched to a gene. The CDR3 consists of 15 residues. This CDR3 is CASSTYRGVDYGYTF. The CDR3 DNA reads TGTGCCAGCAGCACCTACAGGGGGGTTGACTATGGCTACACCTTC.

The chain couples TRBV12-3 or TRBV12-4 to TRBJ2-5; tentative D call: TRBD2 (5 bases). Trimming shortened V by 5 bases and J by 3 bases, and 13 bases separated the two germline ends. The CDR3 totals 14 residues. The CDR3 here is CASSHSGNEETQYF. The CDR3 nucleotides are TGTGCCAGCAGTCACTCGGGAAACGAAGAGACCCAGTACTTC.

This clonotype was counted between two and nine times. The chain combines TRBV6-5 with TRBJ2-3, with D tentatively TRBD1 (6 bases). Trimming shortened V by 6 bases and J by 0 bases, and 16 bases separated the two germline ends. Germline CDR1 reads MNHEY; CDR2 reads SVGAGI. CDR3 length: 16 residues. CDR3 amino acids: CASRARDTASTDTQYF. The CDR3 bases are TGTGCCAGCAGAGCCCGGGACACCGCTAGCACAGATACGCAGTATTTT.

The chain is built from TRBV12-3 or TRBV12-4 and TRBJ1-3; D ambiguous. V was pared by 3 bases and J by 3 bases, with 15 bases between. The length of the CDR3 is 16 residues. The CDR3 spells CASSFRPLQLGNTIYF. DNA of the CDR3: TGTGCCAGCAGTTTCCGGCCACTGCAGCTTGGAAACACCATATATTTT.

There are many counts of this clonotype. J is TRBJ2-5 and V is TRBV20-1; 9 positions match TRBD1. With V trimmed by 5 bases and J by 2 bases, 0 bases remained unmatched. The germline CDR1 and CDR2 sequences are DFQATT and SNEGSKA (reference sequence). This CDR3 is built from 12 residues. The CDR3 is CSAGQGQETQYF. The CDR3 bases are TGCAGTGCTGGACAGGGGCAAGAGACCCAGTACTTC.

The chain is built from TRBV6-1 and TRBJ2-6; D is possibly TRBD2 (5 bases). The CDR3 totals 16 residues. V lost 2 bases and J lost 0, with 8 bases in between. Germline loops: CDR1 MNHNS, CDR2 SASEGT. CDR3 coding DNA: TGTGCCAGCAGTGAAATGAGGGCCTCTGGGGCCAACGTCCTGACTTTC. Amino acids: CASSEMRASGANVLTF.

This clonotype was detected only a few times. This chain uses TRBV4-2 with TRBJ2-1; D is perhaps TRBD2 (6 bases). The V gene's germline CDR1 is LGHNA and CDR2 YNFKEQ. The CDR3 extends over 15 amino acids. Deletions cut 3 bases from V and 9 bases from J, with 18 bases between. The CDR3 bases are TGTGCCAGCAGCCATCTCAACGGACTGGAGGGTGAGCAGTTCTTC. It yields the protein CASSHLNGLEGEQFF.

This rearrangement joins TRBV7-2 to TRBJ1-5; a possible D gene is TRBD1 (6 bases). Per germline, CDR1 SGHTA and CDR2 FQGNSA. Trimming removed 0 bases from V and 15 bases from J, with 12 bases in between. The CDR3 contains 12 residues. DNA of the CDR3: TGTGCCAGCAGCTTAGCGGGGGCCTGGGCGCATTTT. Its translation is CASSLAGAWAHF.